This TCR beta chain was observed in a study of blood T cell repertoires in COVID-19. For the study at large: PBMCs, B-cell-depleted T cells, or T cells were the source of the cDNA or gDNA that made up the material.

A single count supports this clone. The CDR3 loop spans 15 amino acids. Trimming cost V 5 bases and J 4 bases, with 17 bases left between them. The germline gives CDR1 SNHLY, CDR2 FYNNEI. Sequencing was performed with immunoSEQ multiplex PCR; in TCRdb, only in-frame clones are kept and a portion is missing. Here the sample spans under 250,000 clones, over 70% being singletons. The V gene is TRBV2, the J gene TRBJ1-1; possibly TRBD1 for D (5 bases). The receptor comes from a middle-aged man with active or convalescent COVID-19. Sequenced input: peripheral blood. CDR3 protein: CASSLALGGGTEAFF. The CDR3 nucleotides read TGTGCCAGCAGTCTAGCCCTTGGGGGGGGCACTGAAGCTTTCTTT.